This T cell receptor (beta chain) was retrieved from a study of PD-1 blockade in classical Hodgkin lymphoma. Study findings and constraints: Relative to healthy donors, newly diagnosed patients reportedly had lower baseline TCR diversity, which was reported as lower still in relapsed/refractory patients. Sources of repertoire differences remain undefined, possibly disease activity or prior therapy.

Assay: immunoSEQ multiplex PCR; the TCRdb copy retains only in-frame clones and omits some. Of under 8,000 clones listed, 80% are singletons. From germline, CDR1 is MNHNS and CDR2 SASEGT. The CDR3 has 11 amino acids. V was clipped by 6 bases and J by 11 bases; unmatched bases: 4. Note on this clone: Antigen: not known.

Each patient's relapse followed autologous stem cell transplantation, and brentuximab vedotin exposure varied. It was by magnetic negative selection that CD4+ T cells were purified from thawed PBMCs. The sequenced sample was CD4+ T cells from blood, obtained at baseline. This chain joins TRBV6-1 and TRBJ1-2; TRBD1 agrees at 9 bases. The sequence was obtained from a human donor with classical Hodgkin lymphoma. CDR3 residues: CASRGQGEYTF. The CDR3 nucleotides are TGTGCCAGCAGGGGACAGGGAGAGTACACCTTC.